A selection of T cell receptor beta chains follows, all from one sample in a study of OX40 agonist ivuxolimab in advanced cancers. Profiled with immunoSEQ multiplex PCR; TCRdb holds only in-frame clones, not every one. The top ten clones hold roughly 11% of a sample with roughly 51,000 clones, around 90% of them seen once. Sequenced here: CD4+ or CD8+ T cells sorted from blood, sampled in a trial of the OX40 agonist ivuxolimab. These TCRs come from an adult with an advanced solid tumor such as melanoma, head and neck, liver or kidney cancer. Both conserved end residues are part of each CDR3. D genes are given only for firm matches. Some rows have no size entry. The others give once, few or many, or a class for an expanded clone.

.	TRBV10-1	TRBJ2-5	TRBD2	TGCGCCAGCAGTGAGTTCGCTAGCGGGGATGAGACCCAGTACTTC	CASSEFASGDETQYF
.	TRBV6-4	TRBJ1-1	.	TGTGCCAGCGGGGGGGGCACTGAAGCTTTCTTT	CASGGGTEAFF
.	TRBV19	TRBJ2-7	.	TGTGCCAGTAGTATAGACGGAACCTACGAGCAGTACTTC	CASSIDGTYEQYF
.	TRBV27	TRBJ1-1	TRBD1	TGTGCCAGCAGTCCTGGGACAGCCCGTGAAGCTTTCTTT	CASSPGTAREAFF
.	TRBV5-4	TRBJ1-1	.	TGTGCCAGCAGCCTGGGCAAGAAGGCTTTCTTT	CASSLGKKAFF
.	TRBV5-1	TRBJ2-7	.	TGCGCCAGCAGCTTGGCCCTTCCGGGACTTGACGAGCAGTACTTC	CASSLALPGLDEQYF
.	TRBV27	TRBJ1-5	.	TGTGCCAGCAGCTCTGGGGTTAGCAATCAGCCCCAGCATTTT	CASSSGVSNQPQHF
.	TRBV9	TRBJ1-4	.	TGTGCCAGCAGCGTAGGTACGGTCAATGAAAAACTGTTTTTT	CASSVGTVNEKLFF
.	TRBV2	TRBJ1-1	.	TGTGCCAGCAGTGAAGCGCCCAGTACTGAAGCTTTCTTT	CASSEAPSTEAFF
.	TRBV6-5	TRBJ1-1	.	TGTGCCAGCAGCTCCGACAGCTTCACTGAAGCTTTCTTT	CASSSDSFTEAFF
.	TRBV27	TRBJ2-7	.	TGTGCCAGCAGTTTTTCCTACGAGCAGTACTTC	CASSFSYEQYF
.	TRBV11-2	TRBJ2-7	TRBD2	TGTGCCAGCAGCTTGGGGGGAGGGCCCTCCTCCGAGCAGTACTTC	CASSLGGGPSSEQYF
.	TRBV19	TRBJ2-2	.	TGTGCCAGTAGTATACTGTCGGTGACCGGGGAGCTGTTTTTT	CASSILSVTGELFF
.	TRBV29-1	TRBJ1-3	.	TGCAGCGCCCACGGAGGGATTTCTGGAAACACCATATATTTT	CSAHGGISGNTIYF
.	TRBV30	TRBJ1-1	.	TGTGCCTGGAGTGTACTCGGGGGCACTGAAGCTTTCTTT	CAWSVLGGTEAFF
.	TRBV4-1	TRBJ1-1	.	TGCGCCAGCAGCCCCCAAGGGCCAGGAGGGAACACTGAAGCTTTCTTT	CASSPQGPGGNTEAFF
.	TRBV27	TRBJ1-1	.	TGTGCCAGCAGTTCCTCCCCGTTGACTGAAGCTTTCTTT	CASSSSPLTEAFF
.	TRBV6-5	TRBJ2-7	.	TGTGCCAGCAGGCCCCTAGCGACGGGGAACTACGAGCAGTACTTC	CASRPLATGNYEQYF
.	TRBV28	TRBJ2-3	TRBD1	TGTGCCAGCAGTCCCGCCCTGGGACAGCGCGCAGATACGCAGTATTTT	CASSPALGQRADTQYF
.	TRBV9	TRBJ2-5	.	TGTGCCAGCGCTGGGGGCCGGTACCAAGAGACCCAGTACTTC	CASAGGRYQETQYF
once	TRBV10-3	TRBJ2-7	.	TGTGCCAACGGAGGCCCGAACGAGCAGTACTTC	CANGGPNEQYF
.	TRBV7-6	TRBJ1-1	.	TGTGCCAGCAGCCCGCAGGGGACTGAAGCTTTCTTT	CASSPQGTEAFF
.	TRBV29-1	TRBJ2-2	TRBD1	TGCAGCGCCTGGACAGGGGGCGGCGGGGAGCTGTTTTTT	CSAWTGGGGELFF
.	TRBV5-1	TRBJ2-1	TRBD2	TGCGCCAGCAGCTTAGCGGGGCCCTACAATGAGCAGTTCTTC	CASSLAGPYNEQFF
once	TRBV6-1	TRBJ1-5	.	TGTGCCAGCAGTCCCTGGACCTTCTCCAATCAGCCCCAGCATTTT	CASSPWTFSNQPQHF
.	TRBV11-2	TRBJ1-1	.	TGTGCCAGCAGCTTAGGAAGGGGGAGGGTGAACACTGAAGCTTTCTTT	CASSLGRGRVNTEAFF
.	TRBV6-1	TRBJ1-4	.	TGTGCCAGCAGTGAAGAGGGGTTGTTGGTTTGGGAAAAACTGTTTTTT	CASSEEGLLVWEKLFF
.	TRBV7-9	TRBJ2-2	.	TGTGCCAGCAGCCAGGGACCTTCGAACACCGGGGAGCTGTTTTTT	CASSQGPSNTGELFF
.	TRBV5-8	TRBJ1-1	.	TGTGCCAGCAGCTTGGCCTTGTTTGGGGCTTTCTTT	CASSLALFGAFF
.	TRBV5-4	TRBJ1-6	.	TGTGCCAGCAGCTTGGCCATGGGAGGGAACCATTCACCCCTCCACTTT	CASSLAMGGNHSPLHF
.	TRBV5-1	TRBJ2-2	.	TGCGCCAGCAGCTTGGATGGGGGGGGGCCAGCGGAGCTGTTTTTT	CASSLDGGGPAELFF
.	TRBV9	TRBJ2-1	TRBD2	TGTGCCAGCAGCGCCCCCATAGCGGGAGGGCCCGTGAGCTCCTACAATGAGCAGTTCTTC	CASSAPIAGGPVSSYNEQFF
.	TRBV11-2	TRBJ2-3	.	TGTGCCAGCAGCCTAAGGACAGTCGGGCTTCGCACAGATACGCAGTATTTT	CASSLRTVGLRTDTQYF
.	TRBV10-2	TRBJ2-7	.	TGCGCCAGCAGTGAGGGTGGCCAGGGGGGTTACGAGCAGTACTTC	CASSEGGQGGYEQYF
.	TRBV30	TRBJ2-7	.	TGTGCCTGGAGTGTAGGCAGAAACTACGAGCAGTACTTC	CAWSVGRNYEQYF
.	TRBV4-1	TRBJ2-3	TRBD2	TGCGCCAGCAGCCAATATTCCGGGGGGTTCGACACAGATACGCAGTATTTT	CASSQYSGGFDTDTQYF
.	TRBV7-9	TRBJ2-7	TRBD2	TGTGCCAGCAGCTTACCTAGCGGAAACTACGAGCAGTACTTC	CASSLPSGNYEQYF
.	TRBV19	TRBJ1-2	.	TGTGCCAGTAGTATCCCCCGAGATGACCGAGCTAACTATGGCTACACCTTC	CASSIPRDDRANYGYTF
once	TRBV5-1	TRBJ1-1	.	TGCGCCAGCAGCTATGCCTCTGGCGGTACTGAAGCTTTCTTT	CASSYASGGTEAFF
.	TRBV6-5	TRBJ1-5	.	TGTGCCAGCAGTTTCATGAACAGTAATCAGCCCCAGCATTTT	CASSFMNSNQPQHF
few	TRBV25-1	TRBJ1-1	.	TGTGCCAGCAGTGATTGGGATGGGGACACTGAAGCTTTCTTT	CASSDWDGDTEAFF
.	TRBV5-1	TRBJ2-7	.	TGCGCCAGCAGCTTCGACAGCTCCTACGAGCAGTACTTC	CASSFDSSYEQYF
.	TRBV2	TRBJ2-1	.	TGTGCCAGCATAGGCGCGGGGACCGTGATTAGCGGAGAGCAGTTCTTC	CASIGAGTVISGEQFF
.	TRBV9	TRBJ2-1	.	TGTGCCAGCAGCGGGGAATTGGGGGGCTCCTACAATGAGCAGTTCTTC	CASSGELGGSYNEQFF
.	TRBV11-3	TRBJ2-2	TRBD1	TGTGCCAGCAGCCCAGGGGGAGACACCGGGGAGCTGTTTTTT	CASSPGGDTGELFF
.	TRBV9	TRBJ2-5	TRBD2	TGTGCCAGCAGCGATGAGACCGGGACTAGCGGGAGAGGTGGCGGGGAGACCCAGTACTTC	CASSDETGTSGRGGGETQYF
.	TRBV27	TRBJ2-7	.	TGTGCCAGCAGTCCCGCTGCACAGAGCTCCTACGAGCAGTACTTC	CASSPAAQSSYEQYF
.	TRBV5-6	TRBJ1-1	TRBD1	TGTGCCAGCAGCGGGGGGACAGGGATCGCTGAAGCTTTCTTT	CASSGGTGIAEAFF
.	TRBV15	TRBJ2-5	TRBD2	TGTGCCACCAGCAGAGATATTAGCGGGGGAATGGAGACCCAGTACTTC	CATSRDISGGMETQYF
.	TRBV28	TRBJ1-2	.	TGTGCCAGCAGCCCGAGTTGGGAAAACTATGGCTACACCTTC	CASSPSWENYGYTF
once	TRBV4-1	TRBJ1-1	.	TGCGCCAGCAGCCGGGCAGGGGAGGGGACTGAAGCTTTCTTT	CASSRAGEGTEAFF
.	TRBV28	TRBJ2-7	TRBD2	TGTGCCAGCAGTTTCGTAGCGGGAGGGCCGTACGAGCAGTACTTC	CASSFVAGGPYEQYF
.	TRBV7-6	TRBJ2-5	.	TGTGCCAGCAGCTTATTACAGAATCAAGAGACCCAGTACTTC	CASSLLQNQETQYF
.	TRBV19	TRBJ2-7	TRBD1	TGTGCCAGTAGTAGCCGGGACAGGGGGTACGAGCAGTACTTC	CASSSRDRGYEQYF
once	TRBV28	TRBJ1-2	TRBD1	TGTGCCAGCAGCATCGACAGGGGGCTTAACTATGGCTACACCTTC	CASSIDRGLNYGYTF